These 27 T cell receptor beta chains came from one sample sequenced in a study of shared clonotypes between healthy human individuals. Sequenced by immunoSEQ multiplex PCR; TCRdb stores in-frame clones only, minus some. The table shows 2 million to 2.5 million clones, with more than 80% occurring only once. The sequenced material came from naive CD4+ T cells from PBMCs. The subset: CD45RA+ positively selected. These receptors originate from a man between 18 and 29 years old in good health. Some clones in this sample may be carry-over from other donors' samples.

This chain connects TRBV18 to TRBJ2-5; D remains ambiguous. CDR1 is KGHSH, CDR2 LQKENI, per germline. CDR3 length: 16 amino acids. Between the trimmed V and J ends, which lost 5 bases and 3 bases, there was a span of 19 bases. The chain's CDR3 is CASSSNRAHREETQYF. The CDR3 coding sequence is TGTGCCAGCTCATCCAACCGGGCCCACCGGGAAGAGACCCAGTACTTC.

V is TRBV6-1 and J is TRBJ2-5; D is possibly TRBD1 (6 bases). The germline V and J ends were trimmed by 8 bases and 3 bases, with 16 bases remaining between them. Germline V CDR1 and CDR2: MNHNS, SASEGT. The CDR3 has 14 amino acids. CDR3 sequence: CASQVGGREETQYF. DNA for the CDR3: TGTGCCAGCCAAGTAGGGGGAAGGGAAGAGACCCAGTACTTC.

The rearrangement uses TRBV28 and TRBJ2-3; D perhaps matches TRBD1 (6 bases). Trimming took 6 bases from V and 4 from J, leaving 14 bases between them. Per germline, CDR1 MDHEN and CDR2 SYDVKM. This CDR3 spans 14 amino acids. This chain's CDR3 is CASSPLSGADTQYF. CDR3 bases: TGTGCCAGCAGCCCCCTCTCAGGGGCAGATACGCAGTATTTT.

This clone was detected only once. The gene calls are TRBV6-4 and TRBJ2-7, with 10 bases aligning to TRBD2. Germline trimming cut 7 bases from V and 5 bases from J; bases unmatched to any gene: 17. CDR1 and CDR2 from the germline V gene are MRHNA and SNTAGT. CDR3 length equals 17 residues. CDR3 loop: CASKAKRTSGRTHEQYF. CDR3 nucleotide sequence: TGTGCCAGCAAGGCGAAAAGGACTAGCGGTCGTACCCACGAGCAGTACTTC.

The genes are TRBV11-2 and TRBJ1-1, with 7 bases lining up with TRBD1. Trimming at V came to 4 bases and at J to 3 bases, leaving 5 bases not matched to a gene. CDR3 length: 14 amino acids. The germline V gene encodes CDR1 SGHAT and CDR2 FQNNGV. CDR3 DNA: TGTGCCAGCAGCTGGGAACAGGGGTACACTGAAGCTTTCTTT. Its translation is CASSWEQGYTEAFF.

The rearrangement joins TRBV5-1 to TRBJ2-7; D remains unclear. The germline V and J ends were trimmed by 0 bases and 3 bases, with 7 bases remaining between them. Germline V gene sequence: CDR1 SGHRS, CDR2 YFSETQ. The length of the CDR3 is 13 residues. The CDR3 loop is CASSLGAGYEQYF. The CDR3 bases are TGCGCCAGCAGCTTGGGAGCAGGCTACGAGCAGTACTTC.

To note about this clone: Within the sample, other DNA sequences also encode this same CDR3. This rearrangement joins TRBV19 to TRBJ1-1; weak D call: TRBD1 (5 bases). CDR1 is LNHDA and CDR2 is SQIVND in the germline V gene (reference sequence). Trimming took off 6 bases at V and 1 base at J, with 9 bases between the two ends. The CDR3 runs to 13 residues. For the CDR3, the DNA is TGTGCCAGTAGACCTGGACAGAACACTGAAGCTTTCTTT. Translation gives CASRPGQNTEAFF. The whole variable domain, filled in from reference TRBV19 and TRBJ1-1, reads DGGITQSPKYLFRKEGQNVTLSCEQNLNHDAMYWYRQDPGQGLRLIYYSQIVNDFQKGDIAEGYSVSREKKESFPLTVTSAQKNPTAFYLCASRPGQNTEAFFGQGTRLTVV.

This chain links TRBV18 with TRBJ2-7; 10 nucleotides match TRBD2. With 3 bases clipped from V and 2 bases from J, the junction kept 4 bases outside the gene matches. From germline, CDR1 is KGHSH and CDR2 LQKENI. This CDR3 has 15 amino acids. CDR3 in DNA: TGTGCCAGCTCACCCCTAGCGGGAGTGACCTACGAGCAGTACTTC. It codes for CASSPLAGVTYEQYF.

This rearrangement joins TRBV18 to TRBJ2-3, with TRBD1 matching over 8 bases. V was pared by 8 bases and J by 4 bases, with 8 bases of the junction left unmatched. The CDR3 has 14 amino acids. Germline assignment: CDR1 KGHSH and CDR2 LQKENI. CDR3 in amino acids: CASPRTGFSDTQYF. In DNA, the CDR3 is TGTGCCAGCCCGCGGACAGGGTTTTCAGATACGCAGTATTTT.

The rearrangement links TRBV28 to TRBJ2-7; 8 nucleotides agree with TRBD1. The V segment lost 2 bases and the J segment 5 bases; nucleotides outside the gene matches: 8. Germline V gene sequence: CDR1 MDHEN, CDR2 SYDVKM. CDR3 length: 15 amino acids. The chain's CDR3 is CASSLPRTGFDEQYF. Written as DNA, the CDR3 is TGTGCCAGCAGTTTACCCAGGACAGGGTTCGACGAGCAGTACTTC.

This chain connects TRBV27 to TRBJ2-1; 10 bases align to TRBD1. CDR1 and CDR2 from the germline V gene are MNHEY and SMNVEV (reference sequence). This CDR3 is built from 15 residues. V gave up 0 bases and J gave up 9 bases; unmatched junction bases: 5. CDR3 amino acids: CASSLSGTGAPEQFF. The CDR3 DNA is TGTGCCAGCAGTTTATCGGGGACAGGGGCCCCTGAGCAGTTCTTC.

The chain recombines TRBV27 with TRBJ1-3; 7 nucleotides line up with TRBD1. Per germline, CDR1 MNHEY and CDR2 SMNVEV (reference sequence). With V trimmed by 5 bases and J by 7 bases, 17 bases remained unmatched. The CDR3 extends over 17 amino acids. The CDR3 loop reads CASSRARTGLLQNTIYF. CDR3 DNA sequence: TGTGCCAGCAGTCGGGCAAGGACAGGCCTATTGCAGAACACCATATATTTT.

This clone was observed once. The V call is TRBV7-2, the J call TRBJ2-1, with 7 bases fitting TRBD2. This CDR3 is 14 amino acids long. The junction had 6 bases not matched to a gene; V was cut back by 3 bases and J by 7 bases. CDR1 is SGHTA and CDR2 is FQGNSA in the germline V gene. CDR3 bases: TGTGCCAGCAGCTTTCGGGCGGGGGAAAATGAGCAGTTCTTC. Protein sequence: CASSFRAGENEQFF.

The CDR3 nucleotides read TGTGCCACCAGCAGTCAAGAGACCCAGTACTTC. Protein: CATSSQETQYF. J is TRBJ2-5 and V is TRBV15; D uncertain. CDR1 and CDR2 (germline): LNHNV, YYDKDF (reference sequence). Trimming shortened V by 3 bases and J by 2 bases, and 1 base separated the two germline ends. CDR3 length: 11 residues.

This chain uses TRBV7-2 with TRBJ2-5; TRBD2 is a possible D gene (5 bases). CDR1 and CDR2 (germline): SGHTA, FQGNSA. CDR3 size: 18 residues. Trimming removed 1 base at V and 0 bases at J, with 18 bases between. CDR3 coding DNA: TGTGCCAGCAGCTTAGTGGTGAGAGGTGGAGGTTACCAAGAGACCCAGTACTTC. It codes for CASSLVVRGGGYQETQYF.

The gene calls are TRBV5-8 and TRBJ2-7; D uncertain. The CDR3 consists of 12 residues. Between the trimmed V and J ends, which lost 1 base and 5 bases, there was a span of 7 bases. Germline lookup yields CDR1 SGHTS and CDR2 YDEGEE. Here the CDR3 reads CASSLSGHEQYF. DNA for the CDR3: TGTGCCAGCAGCTTGTCGGGCCACGAGCAGTACTTC.

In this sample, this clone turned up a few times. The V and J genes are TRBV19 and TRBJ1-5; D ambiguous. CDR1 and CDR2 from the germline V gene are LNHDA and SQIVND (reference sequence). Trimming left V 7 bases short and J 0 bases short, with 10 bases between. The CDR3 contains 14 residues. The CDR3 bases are TGTGCCAGTAAGAAACGGGATAGCAATCAGCCCCAGCATTTT. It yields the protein CASKKRDSNQPQHF.

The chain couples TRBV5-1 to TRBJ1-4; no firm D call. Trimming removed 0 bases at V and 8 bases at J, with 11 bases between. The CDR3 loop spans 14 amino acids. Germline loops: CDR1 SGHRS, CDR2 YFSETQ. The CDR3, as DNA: TGCGCCAGCAGCTTGGGACATCAGGTAGAAAAACTGTTTTTT. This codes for CASSLGHQVEKLFF.

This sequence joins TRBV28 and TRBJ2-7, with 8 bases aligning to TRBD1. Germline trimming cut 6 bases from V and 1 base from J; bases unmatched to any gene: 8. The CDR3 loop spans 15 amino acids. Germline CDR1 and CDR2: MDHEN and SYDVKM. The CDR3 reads CASSGRTGKSYEQYF. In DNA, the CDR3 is TGTGCCAGCAGCGGTAGGACAGGGAAATCCTACGAGCAGTACTTC.

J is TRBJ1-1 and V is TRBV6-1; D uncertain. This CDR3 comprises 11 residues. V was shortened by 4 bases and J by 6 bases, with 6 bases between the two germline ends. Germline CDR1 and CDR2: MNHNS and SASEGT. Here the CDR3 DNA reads TGTGCCAGCAGTGTAGTTGCTGAAGCTTTCTTT. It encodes CASSVVAEAFF.

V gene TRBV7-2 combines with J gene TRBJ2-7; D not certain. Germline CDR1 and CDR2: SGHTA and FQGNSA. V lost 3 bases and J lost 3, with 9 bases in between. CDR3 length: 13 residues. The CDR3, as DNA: TGTGCCAGCAGCTTGGGGTCCGTCTACGAGCAGTACTTC. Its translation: CASSLGSVYEQYF.

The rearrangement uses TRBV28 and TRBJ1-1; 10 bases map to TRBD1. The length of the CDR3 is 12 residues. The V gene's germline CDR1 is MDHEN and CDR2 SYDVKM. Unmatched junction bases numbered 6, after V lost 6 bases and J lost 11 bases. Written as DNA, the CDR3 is TGTGCCAGCAGCCACGGACAGGGGGGGGCTTTCTTT. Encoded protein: CASSHGQGGAFF.

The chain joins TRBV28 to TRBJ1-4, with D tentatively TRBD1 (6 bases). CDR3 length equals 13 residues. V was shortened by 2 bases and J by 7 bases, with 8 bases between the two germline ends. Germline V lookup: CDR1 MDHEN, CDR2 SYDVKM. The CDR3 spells CASSLGQPEKLFF. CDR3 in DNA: TGTGCCAGCAGTTTAGGACAGCCTGAAAAACTGTTTTTT.

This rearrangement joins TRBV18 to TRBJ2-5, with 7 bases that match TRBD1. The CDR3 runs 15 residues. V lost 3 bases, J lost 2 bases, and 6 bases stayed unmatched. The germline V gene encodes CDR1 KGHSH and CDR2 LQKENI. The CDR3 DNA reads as TGTGCCAGCTCACCGACCGGGACAGTACAAGAGACCCAGTACTTC. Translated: CASSPTGTVQETQYF.

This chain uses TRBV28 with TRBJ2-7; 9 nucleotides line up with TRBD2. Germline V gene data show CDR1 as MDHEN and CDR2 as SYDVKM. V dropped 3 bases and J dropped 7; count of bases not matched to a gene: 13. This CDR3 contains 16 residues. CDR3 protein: CASSFRGLAGYGEQYF. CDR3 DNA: TGTGCCAGCAGTTTTCGAGGGCTAGCGGGGTATGGGGAGCAGTACTTC. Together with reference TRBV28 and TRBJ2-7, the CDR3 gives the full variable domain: DVKVTQSSRYLVKRTGEKVFLECVQDMDHENMFWYRQDPGLGLRLIYFSYDVKMKEKGDIPEGYSVSREKKERFSLILESASTNQTSMYLCASSFRGLAGYGEQYFGPGTRLTVT.

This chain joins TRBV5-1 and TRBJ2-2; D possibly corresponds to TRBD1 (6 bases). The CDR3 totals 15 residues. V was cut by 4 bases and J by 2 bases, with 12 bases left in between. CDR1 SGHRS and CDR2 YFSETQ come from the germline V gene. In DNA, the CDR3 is TGCGCCAGCAGCAAGGGACACAAAAACACCGGGGAGCTGTTTTTT. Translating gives CASSKGHKNTGELFF.

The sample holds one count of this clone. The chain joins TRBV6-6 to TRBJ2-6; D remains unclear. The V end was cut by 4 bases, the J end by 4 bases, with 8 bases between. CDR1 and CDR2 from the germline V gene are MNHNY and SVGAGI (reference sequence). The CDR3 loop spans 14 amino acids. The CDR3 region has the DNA TGTGCCAGCAGTTCCTCCGCGGGGGCCAACGTCCTGACTTTC. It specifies CASSSSAGANVLTF.